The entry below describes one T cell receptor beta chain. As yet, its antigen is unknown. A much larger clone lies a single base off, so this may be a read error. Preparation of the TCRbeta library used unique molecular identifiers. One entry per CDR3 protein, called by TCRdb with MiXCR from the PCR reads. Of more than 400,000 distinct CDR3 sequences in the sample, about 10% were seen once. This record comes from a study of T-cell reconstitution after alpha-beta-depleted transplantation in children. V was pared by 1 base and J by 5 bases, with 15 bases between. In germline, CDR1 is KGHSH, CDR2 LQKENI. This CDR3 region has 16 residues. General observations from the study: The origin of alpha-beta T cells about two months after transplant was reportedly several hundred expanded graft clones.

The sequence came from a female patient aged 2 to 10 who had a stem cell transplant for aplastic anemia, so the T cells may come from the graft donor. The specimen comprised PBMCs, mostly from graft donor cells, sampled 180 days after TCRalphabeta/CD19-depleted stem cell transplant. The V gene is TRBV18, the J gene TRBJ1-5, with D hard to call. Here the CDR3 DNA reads TGTGCCAGCTCACCACGGGCAGGTCTATGCGATCAGCCCCAGCATTTT. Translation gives CASSPRAGLCDQPQHF.